This T cell receptor beta chain comes out of a study of graft-versus-host responses after intestinal transplantation. This table comes from immunoSEQ multiplex PCR, and its TCRdb copy is limited to in-frame clones, with some not included. The sample shows 95,000 to 150,000 clones, approximately 95% of them seen only once. As regards this clone: Its antigen is still unknown.

CDR1 is SGHNT and CDR2 is YYREEE in the germline V gene (reference sequence). The CDR3 extends over 16 amino acids. V was pared by 5 bases and J by 1 base, with 15 bases between. Material: unstimulated CD8+ T cells sorted from spleen or lymph node cells, obtained before intestinal transplant. The origin of this receptor is a human donor who received an intestinal transplant. This rearrangement joins TRBV5-4 to TRBJ2-2; no definite D call. The CDR3 reads CASSARPGLNTGELFF. The CDR3 DNA follows: TGTGCCAGCAGTGCCCGTCCCGGCTTGAACACCGGGGAGCTGTTTTTT.